Below, 5 T cell receptor beta chains from the same sample are listed, as sequenced in a study of cytomegalovirus exposure and HLA in healthy donors. PCR primers comprised 60 Vbeta and 13 Jbeta primers. Method: immunoSEQ multiplex PCR; TCRdb's copy keeps in-frame clones and lacks some. In the table there are about 130,000 clones, approximately 80% of which are singletons. The sequencing sample was made of PBMCs. Receptors were obtained from a middle-aged man in good health and CMV-seronegative.

CDR3 coding DNA: TGTGCATCAGGGCTAGCGGGAGGGGAGACCCAGTACTTC. Protein sequence: CASGLAGGETQYF. The chain recombines TRBV10-3 with TRBJ2-5; 12 bases align to TRBD2. The CDR3 covers 13 residues. Germline CDR1 and CDR2: ENHRY and SYGVKD.

This clone showed up just once. V is TRBV5-6 and J is TRBJ2-3; 10 bases are a match to TRBD1. The CDR3 consists of 17 residues. With V trimmed by 4 bases and J by 2 bases, 10 bases remained unmatched. Germline V gene sequence: CDR1 SGHDT, CDR2 YYEEEE. The CDR3 nucleotides read TGTGCCAGCAGCACCCCGGACAGGGGGACCCCCACAGATACGCAGTATTTT. As protein: CASSTPDRGTPTDTQYF.

The chain is built from TRBV27 and TRBJ2-5, with 11 bases that match TRBD1. J lost 6 bases, V lost 4 bases, and 10 bases had no gene match. Germline V gene lookup returns CDR1 MNHEY and CDR2 SMNVEV (reference sequence). The CDR3 loop spans 16 amino acids. CDR3 region: CASSSSPGQGEQTQYF. The CDR3 nucleotides read TGTGCCAGCAGTTCAAGCCCGGGACAGGGGGAACAGACCCAGTACTTC.

The chain uses TRBV4-1 and TRBJ2-7; 7 nucleotides match TRBD1. Germline CDR1 MGHRA, CDR2 YSYEKL. V was pared by 0 bases and J by 4 bases, with 6 bases of the junction left unmatched. The CDR3 covers 15 residues. Written as DNA, the CDR3 is TGCGCCAGCAGCCAAGAAGAACAGGGGTGGTACGAGCAGTACTTC. Translation gives CASSQEEQGWYEQYF.

This chain joins TRBV7-8 and TRBJ2-7; 7 bases fit TRBD1. Germline V gene sequence: CDR1 SGHVS, CDR2 FQNEAQ. The CDR3 spans 16 residues. J gave up 2 bases and V 5 bases, and 12 bases lay outside the gene matches. The CDR3 sequence: CASSPWATGRAYEQYF. Here the CDR3 DNA reads TGTGCCAGCAGCCCTTGGGCGACAGGGAGAGCCTACGAGCAGTACTTC.